These 22 T cell receptor beta chains share one sample of origin, sequenced in a study of control samples from healthy donors and cancer patients. The repertoire was sequenced with immunoSEQ multiplex PCR; TCRdb's copy has only in-frame clones and lacks some. Here the sample spans about 72,000 clones, 80% to 95% being singletons. The source material was blood. The origin of the receptors is a woman aged 55-69 years in good health.

The chain links TRBV28 to TRBJ1-5, with 8 bases fitting TRBD1. Germline lookup yields CDR1 MDHEN and CDR2 SYDVKM. The trim removed 8 bases at V and 6 bases at J, leaving 9 bases unmatched. The length of the CDR3 is 14 residues. The CDR3 bases are TGTGCCAGCCACCAGTACAGGGGGAGTCAGCCCCAGCATTTT. It translates to CASHQYRGSQPQHF.

V is TRBV5-1 and J is TRBJ2-2; possible D gene TRBD2, 5 bases. V was cut by 4 bases and J by 0 bases, with 7 bases left in between. Germline-derived CDR1 and CDR2 are SGHRS and YFSETQ. The CDR3 length is 14 residues. The CDR3 coding sequence is TGCGCCAGCAGCACCGGGACGAACACCGGGGAGCTGTTTTTT. It yields the protein CASSTGTNTGELFF. Looking up the rest from reference TRBV5-1 and TRBJ2-2 gives the full variable domain: KAGVTQTPRYLIKTRGQQVTLSCSPISGHRSVSWYQQTPGQGLQFLFEYFSETQRNKGNFPGRFSGRQFSNSRSEMNVSTLELGDSALYLCASSTGTNTGELFFGEGSRLTVL.

The V gene is TRBV5-1, the J gene TRBJ1-1; possible D gene TRBD1, 5 bases. CDR3 length: 13 residues. V was clipped by 9 bases and J by 1 base, with 13 bases between them. Germline CDR1 and CDR2: SGHRS and YFSETQ. CDR3 residues: CATALGTNTEAFF. CDR3 nucleotides: TGCGCCACCGCCCTGGGGACGAACACTGAAGCTTTCTTT.

In DNA form, the CDR3 reads TGTGCCAGCAGCTTAGCTTGGGGACTACAAGAGACCCAGTACTTC. Amino acid sequence: CASSLAWGLQETQYF. The genes are TRBV7-9 and TRBJ2-5; 7 bases match TRBD2. Germline CDR1 SEHNR, CDR2 FQNEAQ (reference sequence). V was clipped by 0 bases and J by 2 bases; unmatched bases: 3. This CDR3 comprises 15 residues.

Comments on this clone: Distinct nucleotide sequences in the sample also encode this CDR3. The chain combines TRBV3-1 (or the pseudogene TRBV3-2) with TRBJ1-2, with unresolved D. V lost 1 base and J lost 2, with 5 bases in between. Germline lookup yields CDR1 LGHDT and CDR2 YNNKEL (reference sequence). CDR3 size: 13 residues. The CDR3 DNA reads TGTGCCAGCAGCCAAGGGAGCAACTATGGCTACACCTTC. Translated, it gives CASSQGSNYGYTF.

The chain employs TRBV2 and TRBJ1-5, with unresolved D. Germline CDR1 reads SNHLY; CDR2 reads FYNNEI. This CDR3 spans 15 amino acids. Trimming shortened V by 2 bases and J by 4 bases, and 12 bases separated the two germline ends. In nucleotides, the CDR3 is TGTGCCAGCAGTGAATGGTGGCAGTCTAATCAGCCCCAGCATTTT. It codes for CASSEWWQSNQPQHF.

This clone occurred once. The chain recombines TRBV18 with TRBJ1-2; TRBD1 matches 8 bases. The CDR3 has 16 amino acids. The trim removed 8 bases at V and 6 bases at J, leaving 17 bases unmatched. Per germline, CDR1 KGHSH and CDR2 LQKENI. The CDR3 region is CASSQAQGAMGNGYTF. CDR3 coding DNA: TGTGCCAGCAGCCAAGCCCAGGGGGCGATGGGGAATGGCTACACCTTC.

The gene calls are TRBV29-1 and TRBJ1-5; D remains unclear. CDR1 and CDR2 (germline): SQVTM, ANQGSEA. With 7 bases removed from V and 11 bases from J, the gap between germline ends came to 18 bases. CDR3 length: 12 residues. CDR3 in DNA: TGCAGCGGGCTCTTGGGTGGGGTGTCCCAGCATTTT. Protein: CSGLLGGVSQHF.

The genes are TRBV12-3 or TRBV12-4 and TRBJ2-1; TRBD1 might be the D (5 bases). V was cut by 3 bases and J by 3 bases, with 6 bases left in between. This CDR3 has 13 residues. Written as DNA, the CDR3 is TGTGCCAGCAGTTTTCAGGGCTACAATGAGCAGTTCTTC. Residues: CASSFQGYNEQFF.

This clone was picked up a small number of times. The chain is built from TRBV6-6 and TRBJ2-7; the D is unclear. Germline CDR1 and CDR2: MNHNY and SVGAGI (reference sequence). Trimming removed 6 bases from V and 3 bases from J, with 6 bases in between. The CDR3 is made up of 11 amino acids. This chain's CDR3 is CASSLLYEQYF. CDR3 nucleotides: TGTGCCAGCAGCCTCCTCTACGAGCAGTACTTC.

As to this clone: Its ends do not fully match the called genes, so a read error is possible. The chain recombines TRBV27 with TRBJ2-3; D gene ambiguous. Per germline, CDR1 MNHEY and CDR2 SMNVEV (reference sequence). This CDR3 comprises 11 residues. DNA of the CDR3: TGTGCCAGCGGTTTCACAGATACGCAGTATTTT. Its translation is CASGFTDTQYF.

This clone was counted once. The chain uses TRBV12-3 or TRBV12-4 and TRBJ1-5; no reliable D call. The CDR3 is 13 amino acids. V lost 4 bases and J 4 bases, leaving 8 bases between the germline ends. The CDR3 loop is CASSWSQNQPQHF. The CDR3 DNA sequence: TGTGCCAGCAGTTGGTCCCAAAATCAGCCCCAGCATTTT.

The chain combines TRBV28 with TRBJ1-5, with D maybe TRBD1 (5 bases). Trimming left V 4 bases short and J 4 bases short, with 11 bases between. The CDR3 loop spans 14 amino acids. Germline CDR1 is MDHEN and CDR2 is SYDVKM. Here the CDR3 DNA reads TGTGCCAGCAGTTCCGGCAGGGATAATCAGCCCCAGCATTTT. As protein: CASSSGRDNQPQHF.

This sequence joins TRBV11-2 and TRBJ2-1, with 10 nucleotides matching TRBD2. Germline V gives CDR1 SGHAT, CDR2 FQNNGV. V gave up 5 bases and J gave up 7 bases; unmatched junction bases: 11. The CDR3 is 16 amino acids. This CDR3 is CASSLGLAVRGNEQFF. The CDR3 DNA reads TGTGCCAGCAGCCTCGGACTAGCGGTGAGAGGAAATGAGCAGTTCTTC. Filled out from reference TRBV11-2 and TRBJ2-1, the complete variable domain reads EAGVAQSPRYKIIEKRQSVAFWCNPISGHATLYWYQQILGQGPKLLIQFQNNGVVDDSQLPKDRFSAERLKGVDSTLKIQPAKLEDSAVYLCASSLGLAVRGNEQFFGPGTRLTVL.

J is TRBJ1-5 and V is TRBV7-8; tentative D call: TRBD1 (5 bases). Trimming cost V 3 bases and J 2 bases, with 11 bases left between them. There are 15 residues in the CDR3. Germline CDR1 reads SGHVS; CDR2 reads FQNEAQ. In DNA, the CDR3 is TGTGCCAGCAGCTTCTCTTTGACAGGCAATCAGCCCCAGCATTTT. As protein: CASSFSLTGNQPQHF. Complete variable domain (other parts from reference TRBV7-8 and TRBJ1-5): GAGVSQSPRYKVAKRGQDVALRCDPISGHVSLFWYQQALGQGPEFLTYFQNEAQLDKSGLPSDRFFAERPEGSVSTLKIQRTQQEDSAVYLCASSFSLTGNQPQHFGDGTRLSIL.

The chain joins TRBV25-1 to TRBJ1-6, with D unresolved. Trimming pared 1 base from V and 6 bases from J, leaving 10 bases between. Germline assignment: CDR1 MGHDK and CDR2 SYGVNS. CDR3 length equals 15 residues. CDR3 protein: CASSESHRANSPLHF. CDR3 DNA: TGTGCCAGCAGTGAATCGCACAGAGCTAATTCACCCCTCCACTTT.

The chain is built from TRBV28 and TRBJ1-2; D is possibly TRBD1 (5 bases). This CDR3 has 15 residues. Trimming shortened V by 6 bases and J by 5 bases, and 19 bases separated the two germline ends. The V gene's germline CDR1 is MDHEN and CDR2 SYDVKM. The CDR3 region is CASRRGGTGTYGYTF. In DNA form, the CDR3 reads TGTGCCAGCAGGAGGGGAGGGACCGGCACTTATGGCTACACCTTC.

The chain carries TRBV18 and TRBJ2-3; tentatively, D is TRBD2 (6 bases). With 2 bases removed from V and 4 bases from J, the gap between germline ends came to 16 bases. This CDR3 region has 16 residues. Per the germline V gene, CDR1 is KGHSH and CDR2 is LQKENI. The CDR3 is CASSPSQAGSADTQYF. The CDR3 coding sequence is TGTGCCAGCTCACCAAGTCAGGCGGGATCTGCAGATACGCAGTATTTT.

As DNA, the CDR3 is TGTGCTAGTGGACAGGGGGCGGACACCGGGGAGCTGTTTTTT. Translated, it gives CASGQGADTGELFF. V gene TRBV12-5 combines with J gene TRBJ2-2; TRBD1 matches 9 bases. The V and J ends lost 6 bases and 3 bases, in that order; junction bases with no gene match: 2. The CDR3 is made up of 14 amino acids. Germline V gene sequence: CDR1 LGHNT, CDR2 FRNRAP. The full variable domain, rest sourced from reference TRBV12-5 and TRBJ2-2, is DARVTQTPRHKVTEMGQEVTMRCQPILGHNTVFWYRQTMMQGLELLAYFRNRAPLDDSGMPKDRFSAEMPDATLATLKIQPSEPRDSAVYFCASGQGADTGELFFGEGSRLTVL.

The chain has TRBV4-3 and TRBJ1-1; D possibly corresponds to TRBD1 (5 bases). V lost 4 bases and J 1 base, leaving 10 bases between the germline ends. The CDR3 has 14 residues. Germline CDR1 and CDR2: LGHNA and YSLEER. CDR3 coding DNA: TGCGCCAGCAGCCCCCAGGGTGGGAACACTGAAGCTTTCTTT. This sequence encodes CASSPQGGNTEAFF.

V and J are TRBV11-2 and TRBJ1-1; the D gene is possibly TRBD1 (6 bases). The CDR3 is 15 residues long. With 5 bases removed from V and 6 bases from J, the gap between germline ends came to 19 bases. Germline V gene sequence: CDR1 SGHAT, CDR2 FQNNGV. CDR3 amino acids: CASSKLQGSRAEAFF. The CDR3 DNA sequence: TGTGCCAGCAGCAAATTACAGGGCTCGAGGGCTGAAGCTTTCTTT.

This chain uses TRBV5-5 with TRBJ1-1; no clear D gene. V lost 5 bases to trimming and J lost 1 base, with 9 bases between them. The CDR3 sequence is 13 residues long. CDR1 and CDR2 from the germline V gene are SGHKS and YYEKEE (reference sequence). CDR3 bases: TGTGCCAGCAGTCTTACAGCGAACACTGAAGCTTTCTTT. It yields the protein CASSLTANTEAFF.